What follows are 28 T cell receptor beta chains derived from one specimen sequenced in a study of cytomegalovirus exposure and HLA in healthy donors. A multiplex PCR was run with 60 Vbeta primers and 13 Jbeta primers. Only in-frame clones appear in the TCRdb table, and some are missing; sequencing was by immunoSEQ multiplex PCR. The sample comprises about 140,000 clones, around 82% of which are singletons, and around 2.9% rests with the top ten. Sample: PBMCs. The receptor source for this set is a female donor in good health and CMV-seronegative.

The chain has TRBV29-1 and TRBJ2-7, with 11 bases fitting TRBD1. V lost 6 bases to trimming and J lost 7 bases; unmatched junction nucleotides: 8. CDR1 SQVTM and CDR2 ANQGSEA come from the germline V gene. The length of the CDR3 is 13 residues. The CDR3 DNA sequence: TGCAGCGTCCGGACAGGGGGCTCAGGGGAGCAGTACTTC. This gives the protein CSVRTGGSGEQYF.

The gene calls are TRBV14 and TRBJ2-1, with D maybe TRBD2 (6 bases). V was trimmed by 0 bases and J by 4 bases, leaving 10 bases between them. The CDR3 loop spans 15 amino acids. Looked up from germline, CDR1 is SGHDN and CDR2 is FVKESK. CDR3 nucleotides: TGTGCCAGCAGCCAAGATTGGAGGGTGTACAATGAGCAGTTCTTC. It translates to CASSQDWRVYNEQFF.

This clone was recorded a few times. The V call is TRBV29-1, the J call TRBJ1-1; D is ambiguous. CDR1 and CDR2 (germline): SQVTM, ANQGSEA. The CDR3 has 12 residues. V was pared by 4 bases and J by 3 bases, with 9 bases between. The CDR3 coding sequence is TGCAGCGTTGTTGCCTCAGACACTGAAGCTTTCTTT. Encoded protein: CSVVASDTEAFF.

Written as DNA, the CDR3 is TGCAGCGTTGAAGCAGGCCCAGGCCTCTATGGCTACACCTTC. Translated, it gives CSVEAGPGLYGYTF. The V and J genes are TRBV29-1 and TRBJ1-2, with D hard to call. CDR1 and CDR2 (germline): SQVTM, ANQGSEA. V was clipped by 1 base and J by 4 bases, with 13 bases between them. CDR3 length: 14 amino acids.

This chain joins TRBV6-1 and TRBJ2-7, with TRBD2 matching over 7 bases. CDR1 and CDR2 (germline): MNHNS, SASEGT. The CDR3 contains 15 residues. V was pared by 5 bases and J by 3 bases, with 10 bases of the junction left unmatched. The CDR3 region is CASSPGHRGVYEQYF. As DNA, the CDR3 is TGTGCCAGCAGTCCCGGACACCGGGGGGTCTACGAGCAGTACTTC.

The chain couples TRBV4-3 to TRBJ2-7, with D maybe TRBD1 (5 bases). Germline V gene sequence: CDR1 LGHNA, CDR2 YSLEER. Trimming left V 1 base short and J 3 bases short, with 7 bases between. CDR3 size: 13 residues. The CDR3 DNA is TGCGCCAGCAGCCAAGGACAGTTCTACGAGCAGTACTTC. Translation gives CASSQGQFYEQYF.

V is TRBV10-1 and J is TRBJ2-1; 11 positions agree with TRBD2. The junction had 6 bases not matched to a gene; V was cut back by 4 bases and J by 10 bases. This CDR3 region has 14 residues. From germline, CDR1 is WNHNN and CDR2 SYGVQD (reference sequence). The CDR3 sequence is CASSVLAGAKEQFF. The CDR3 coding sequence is TGCGCCAGCAGTGTACTAGCGGGAGCGAAAGAGCAGTTCTTC.

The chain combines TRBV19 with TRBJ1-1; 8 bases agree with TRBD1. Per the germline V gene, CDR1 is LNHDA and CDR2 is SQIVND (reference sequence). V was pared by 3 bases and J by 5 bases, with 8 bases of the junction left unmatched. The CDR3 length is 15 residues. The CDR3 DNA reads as TGTGCCAGTAGTATCGGACAGGGTAGGTTGACTGAAGCTTTCTTT. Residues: CASSIGQGRLTEAFF.

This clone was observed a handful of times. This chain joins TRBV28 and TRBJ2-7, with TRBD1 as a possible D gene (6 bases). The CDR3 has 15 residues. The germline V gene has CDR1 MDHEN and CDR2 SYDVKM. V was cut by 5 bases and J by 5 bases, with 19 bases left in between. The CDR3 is CASSGGQSIKNEQYF. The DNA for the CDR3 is TGTGCCAGCAGTGGCGGACAGTCGATTAAGAACGAGCAGTACTTC.

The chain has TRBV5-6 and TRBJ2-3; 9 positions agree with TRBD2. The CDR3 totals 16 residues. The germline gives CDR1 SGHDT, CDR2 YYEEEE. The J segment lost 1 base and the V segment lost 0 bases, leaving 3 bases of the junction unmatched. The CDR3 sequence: CASSLGQRGGTDTQYF. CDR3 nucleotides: TGTGCCAGCAGCTTGGGACAGCGGGGGGGCACAGATACGCAGTATTTT.

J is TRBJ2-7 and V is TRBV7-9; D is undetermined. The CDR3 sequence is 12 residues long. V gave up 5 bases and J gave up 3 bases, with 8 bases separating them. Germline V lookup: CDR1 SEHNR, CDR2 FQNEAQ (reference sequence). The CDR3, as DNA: TGTGCCAGCAGCGCCAACAGCTACGAGCAGTACTTC. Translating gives CASSANSYEQYF.

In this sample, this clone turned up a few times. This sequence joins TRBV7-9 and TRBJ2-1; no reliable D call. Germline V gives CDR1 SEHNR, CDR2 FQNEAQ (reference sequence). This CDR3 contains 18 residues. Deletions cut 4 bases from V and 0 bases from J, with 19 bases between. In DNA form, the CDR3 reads TGTGCCAGCAGCTCGGTTAGTGCTTCATCGAGCTCCTACAATGAGCAGTTCTTC. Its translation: CASSSVSASSSSYNEQFF.

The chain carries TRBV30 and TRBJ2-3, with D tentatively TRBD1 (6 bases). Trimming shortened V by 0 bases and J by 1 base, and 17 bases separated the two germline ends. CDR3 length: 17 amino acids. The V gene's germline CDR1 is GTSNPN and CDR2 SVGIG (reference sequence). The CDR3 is CAWSVQGVGMGTDTQYF. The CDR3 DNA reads TGTGCCTGGAGTGTACAGGGAGTAGGAATGGGCACAGATACGCAGTATTTT.

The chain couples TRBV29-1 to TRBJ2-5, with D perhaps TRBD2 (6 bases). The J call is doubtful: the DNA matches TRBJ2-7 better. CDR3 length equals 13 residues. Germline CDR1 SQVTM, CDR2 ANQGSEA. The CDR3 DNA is TGCAGCGTTGTAAGTCGGGGAGGTGGCGAGCAGTACTTC. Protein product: CSVVSRGGGEQYF.

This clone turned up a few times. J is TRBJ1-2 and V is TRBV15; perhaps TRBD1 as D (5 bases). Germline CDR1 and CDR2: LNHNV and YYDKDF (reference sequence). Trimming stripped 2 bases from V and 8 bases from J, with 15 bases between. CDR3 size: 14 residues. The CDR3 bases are TGTGCCACCAGCAGATCCATAGGAGGGGAAGGCTACACCTTC. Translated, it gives CATSRSIGGEGYTF.

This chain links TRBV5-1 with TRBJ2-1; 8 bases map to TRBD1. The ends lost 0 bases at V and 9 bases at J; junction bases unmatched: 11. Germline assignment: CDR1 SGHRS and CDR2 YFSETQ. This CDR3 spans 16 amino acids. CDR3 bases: TGCGCCAGCAGCTTGGCCTCAGGGGGCCAATCGAGTGAGCAGTTCTTC. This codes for CASSLASGGQSSEQFF.

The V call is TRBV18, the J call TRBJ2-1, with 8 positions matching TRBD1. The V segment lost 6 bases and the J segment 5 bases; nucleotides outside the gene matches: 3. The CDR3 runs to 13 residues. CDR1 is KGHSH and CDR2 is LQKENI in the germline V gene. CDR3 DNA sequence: TGTGCCAGCTCGACAGGGGCTAACAATGAGCAGTTCTTC. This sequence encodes CASSTGANNEQFF.

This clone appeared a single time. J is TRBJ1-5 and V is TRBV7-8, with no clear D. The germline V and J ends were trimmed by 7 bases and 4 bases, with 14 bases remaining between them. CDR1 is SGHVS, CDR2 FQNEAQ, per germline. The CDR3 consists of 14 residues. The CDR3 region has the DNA TGTGCCAGCACAGAGCGAGGATTTAATCAGCCCCAGCATTTT. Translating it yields CASTERGFNQPQHF.

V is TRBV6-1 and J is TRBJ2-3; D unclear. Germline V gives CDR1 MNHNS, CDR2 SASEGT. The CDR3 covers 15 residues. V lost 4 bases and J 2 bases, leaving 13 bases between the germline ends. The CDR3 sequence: CASSVLTIPTDTQYF. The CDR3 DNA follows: TGTGCCAGCAGTGTTCTTACTATCCCCACAGATACGCAGTATTTT.

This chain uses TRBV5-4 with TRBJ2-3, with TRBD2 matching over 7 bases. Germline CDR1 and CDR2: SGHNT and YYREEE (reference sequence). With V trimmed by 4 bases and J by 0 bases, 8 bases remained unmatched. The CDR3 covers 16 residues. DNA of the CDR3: TGTGCCAGCAGCCGAAGAGCGGGGACTAGCACAGATACGCAGTATTTT. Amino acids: CASSRRAGTSTDTQYF.

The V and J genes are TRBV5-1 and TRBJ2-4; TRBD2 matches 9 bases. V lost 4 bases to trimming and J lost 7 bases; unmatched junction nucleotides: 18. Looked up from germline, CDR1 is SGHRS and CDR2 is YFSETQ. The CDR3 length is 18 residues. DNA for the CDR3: TGCGCCAGCAGCAACAGATCATTAGCGGGAGAGGGTGGGAACATTCAGTACTTC. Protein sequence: CASSNRSLAGEGGNIQYF.

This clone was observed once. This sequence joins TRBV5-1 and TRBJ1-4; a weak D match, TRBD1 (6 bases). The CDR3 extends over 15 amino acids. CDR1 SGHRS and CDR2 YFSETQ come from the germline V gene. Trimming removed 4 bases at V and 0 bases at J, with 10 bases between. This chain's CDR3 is CASSPGQSTNEKLFF. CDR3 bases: TGCGCCAGCAGCCCAGGACAGTCAACTAATGAAAAACTGTTTTTT.

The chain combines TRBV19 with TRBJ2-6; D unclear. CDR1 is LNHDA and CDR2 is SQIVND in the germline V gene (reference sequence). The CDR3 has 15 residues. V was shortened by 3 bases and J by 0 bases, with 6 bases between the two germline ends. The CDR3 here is CASSIKNSGANVLTF. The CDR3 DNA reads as TGTGCCAGTAGTATTAAAAACTCTGGGGCCAACGTCCTGACTTTC. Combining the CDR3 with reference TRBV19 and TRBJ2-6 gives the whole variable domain DGGITQSPKYLFRKEGQNVTLSCEQNLNHDAMYWYRQDPGQGLRLIYYSQIVNDFQKGDIAEGYSVSREKKESFPLTVTSAQKNPTAFYLCASSIKNSGANVLTFGAGSRLTVL.

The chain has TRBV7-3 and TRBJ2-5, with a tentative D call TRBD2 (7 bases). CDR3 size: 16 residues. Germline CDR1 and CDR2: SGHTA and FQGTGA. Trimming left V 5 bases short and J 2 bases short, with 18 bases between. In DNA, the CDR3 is TGTGCCAGCAGCCCCTTAGGGGGGGCCCCACAAGAGACCCAGTACTTC. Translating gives CASSPLGGAPQETQYF.

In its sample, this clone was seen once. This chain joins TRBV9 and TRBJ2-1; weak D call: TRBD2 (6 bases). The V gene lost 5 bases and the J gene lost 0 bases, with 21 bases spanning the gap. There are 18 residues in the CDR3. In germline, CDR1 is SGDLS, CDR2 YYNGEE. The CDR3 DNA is TGTGCCAGCAGTATCCTCCCCGAGACTAGGAGCTCCTACAATGAGCAGTTCTTC. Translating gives CASSILPETRSSYNEQFF.

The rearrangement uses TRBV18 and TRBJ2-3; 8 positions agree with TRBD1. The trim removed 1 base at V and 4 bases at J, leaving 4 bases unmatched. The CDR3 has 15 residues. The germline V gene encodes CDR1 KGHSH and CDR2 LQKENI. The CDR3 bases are TGTGCCAGCTCACCACTAGGACAGGGTCCAGATACGCAGTATTTT. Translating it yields CASSPLGQGPDTQYF.

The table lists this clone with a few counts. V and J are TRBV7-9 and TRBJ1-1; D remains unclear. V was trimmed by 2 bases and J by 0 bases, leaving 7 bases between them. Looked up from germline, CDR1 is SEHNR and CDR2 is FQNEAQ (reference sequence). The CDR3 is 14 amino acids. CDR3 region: CASSLSLMNTEAFF. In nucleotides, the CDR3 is TGTGCCAGCAGCTTAAGCCTCATGAACACTGAAGCTTTCTTT.

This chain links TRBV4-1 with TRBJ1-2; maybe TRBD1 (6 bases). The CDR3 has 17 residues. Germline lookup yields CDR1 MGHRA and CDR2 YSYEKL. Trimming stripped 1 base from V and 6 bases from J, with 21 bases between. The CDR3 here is CASSQAGGPQPWHGYTF. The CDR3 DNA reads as TGCGCCAGCAGCCAAGCCGGGGGGCCCCAACCGTGGCATGGCTACACCTTC.